Below, 13 T cell receptor beta chains from the same sample are listed, as sequenced in a study of identical twins. TCRdb ran MiXCR on the 5' RACE reads and lists one entry per CDR3 protein. Of 460,000 or so distinct CDR3 sequences listed, 14% were seen once; the top ten hold over 0.5%. The same sample was also used in a study of yellow fever vaccine responses in identical twins.

The sequenced material came from CD4+ T cells sorted from blood. Receptor source: a woman younger than 30 in good health.

The chain uses TRBV5-1 and TRBJ2-1; 8 nucleotides align to TRBD2. The length of the CDR3 is 16 residues. J lost 1 base, V lost 0 bases, and 3 bases had no gene match. CDR1 is SGHRS and CDR2 is YFSETQ in the germline V gene. Written as DNA, the CDR3 is TGCGCCAGCAGCTTGGTAACGGGAGGGTCCTACAATGAGCAGTTCTTC. Protein: CASSLVTGGSYNEQFF.

The chain carries TRBV7-6 and TRBJ2-3; 9 nucleotides match TRBD2. V dropped 5 bases and J dropped 3; count of bases not matched to a gene: 9. CDR1 is SGHVS, CDR2 FNYEAQ, per germline. The CDR3 is 16 amino acids. The CDR3: CASSIGLASRTDTQYF. The CDR3 DNA follows: TGTGCCAGCAGCATAGGACTAGCGAGCCGGACAGATACGCAGTATTTT.

This clonotype was observed a few times. This sequence joins TRBV10-2 and TRBJ2-5; D unresolved. The length of the CDR3 is 15 residues. Germline V gives CDR1 WSHSY, CDR2 SAAADI. V was cut by 0 bases and J by 1 base, with 9 bases left in between. The CDR3 protein is CASSESGRPQETQYF. As DNA, the CDR3 is TGCGCCAGCAGTGAGTCGGGTCGACCCCAAGAGACCCAGTACTTC.

This clonotype was observed a few times. The chain recombines TRBV14 with TRBJ2-2; D remains ambiguous. Germline CDR1 is SGHDN and CDR2 is FVKESK. The CDR3 is 14 residues long. The ends were cut back, 2 bases at V and 0 bases at J, with 4 bases in the middle. In DNA, the CDR3 is TGTGCCAGCAGCCAACCGCCGAACACCGGGGAGCTGTTTTTT. Translating it yields CASSQPPNTGELFF.

For the CDR3, the DNA is TGTGCCAGCAGCCGGACAGGACGCTCCTACGAGCAGTACTTC. Translating gives CASSRTGRSYEQYF. The V and J genes are TRBV6-2 or TRBV6-3 and TRBJ2-7, with 7 positions matching TRBD1. CDR1 is MNHEY and CDR2 is SVGEGT in the germline V gene. V gave up 6 bases and J gave up 0 bases; unmatched junction bases: 5. The CDR3 covers 14 residues.

The V call is TRBV12-3 or TRBV12-4, the J call TRBJ2-5, with a possible D match to TRBD2 (6 bases). The CDR3 contains 15 residues. V dropped 5 bases and J dropped 4 bases, with 17 bases sitting between them. The CDR3 here is CASSMTRQPGETQYF. As DNA, the CDR3 is TGTGCCAGCAGTATGACTAGACAGCCCGGAGAGACCCAGTACTTC.

J is TRBJ1-4 and V is TRBV7-9; 8 bases line up with TRBD1. With 5 bases clipped from V and 2 bases from J, the junction kept 7 bases outside the gene matches. Germline V lookup: CDR1 SEHNR, CDR2 FQNEAQ (reference sequence). The CDR3 totals 16 residues. The CDR3 nucleotides read TGTGCCAGCAGCCCAGGGCAGGGGGCTACTAATGAAAAACTGTTTTTT. This codes for CASSPGQGATNEKLFF.

J is TRBJ2-7 and V is TRBV4-3; tentatively, D is TRBD1 (6 bases). V shed 0 bases and J shed 5 bases, with 8 bases lying between them. The germline V gene encodes CDR1 LGHNA and CDR2 YSLEER. The CDR3 has 13 residues. The CDR3 spells CASSQDSGDEQYF. The CDR3 DNA sequence: TGCGCCAGCAGCCAAGATTCAGGGGACGAGCAGTACTTC.

This clonotype was detected many times. The rearrangement uses TRBV6-1 and TRBJ1-5; D remains ambiguous. The CDR3 has 14 residues. Germline V gives CDR1 MNHNS, CDR2 SASEGT. Trimming took 5 bases from V and 7 from J, leaving 15 bases between them. CDR3 region: CASSPMEIMQPQHF. In nucleotides, the CDR3 is TGTGCCAGCAGTCCGATGGAGATCATGCAGCCCCAGCATTTT.

The table lists this clonotype with a few counts. The chain is built from TRBV7-9 and TRBJ1-3; TRBD1 is a possible D gene (5 bases). Germline values: CDR1 SEHNR, CDR2 FQNEAQ (reference sequence). The CDR3 is made up of 15 amino acids. V was pared by 3 bases and J by 0 bases, with 9 bases between. The CDR3 bases are TGTGCCAGCAGCTTGTTAGGACACTCTGGAAACACCATATATTTT. Amino acids: CASSLLGHSGNTIYF.

For this clonotype: The conserved phenylalanine or tryptophan normally closing the CDR3 is absent here, so this likely arose from a read error. The DNA is left out, because the CDR3 cannot be placed on it with certainty; the CDR3 is given as TCRdb lists it. The CDR3 sequence: CAGASAGRTEAFFGQD. The chain joins TRBV27 to TRBJ1-1; TRBD1, as called in the table, went unchecked against the DNA. CDR1 and CDR2 from the germline V gene are MNHEY and SMNVEV (reference sequence). 16 amino acids form the CDR3, both terminal residues included.

This chain uses TRBV28 with TRBJ2-6; 9 bases agree with TRBD1. The CDR3 is made up of 17 amino acids. J was trimmed by 1 base and V by 7 bases; bases with no gene match: 8. In germline, CDR1 is MDHEN, CDR2 SYDVKM. CDR3 protein: CASTFGTGLSGANVLTF. The DNA of the CDR3 is TGTGCCAGCACTTTCGGGACAGGGTTGTCTGGGGCCAACGTCCTGACTTTC.

This clonotype showed up many times. This chain links TRBV9 with TRBJ2-7, with TRBD1 matching 7 bases. The V gene's germline CDR1 is SGDLS and CDR2 YYNGEE. The CDR3 is 14 residues long. V lost 0 bases and J lost 3; bases outside the gene matches: 3. CDR3 bases: TGTGCCAGCAGCGTAGGGACAGGATTCTACGAGCAGTACTTC. Amino acids: CASSVGTGFYEQYF.